Listed here are 14 T cell receptor beta chains from one sample, sequenced in a study of T cell changes during pregnancy in multiple sclerosis (dated 2019 in TCRdb). Receptors were amplified or captured by the immunoSEQ multiplex PCR assay. TCRdb retrieved this table from immuneACCESS and kept in-frame rearrangements only. Not all clones are present; in checked studies, unresolved V genes account for under half, and no reason is known for the remainder. The sample table records roughly 42,000 clones; approximately 90% of these occur just once. The biggest ten clones account for approximately 0.71% of the sample. This sample comprised CD4+ T cells from peripheral blood mononuclear cells, obtained before pregnancy. The receptors here all came from a female donor with multiple sclerosis, enrolled in a pregnancy study.

The J gene is TRBJ2-6, the V gene TRBV11-2, with D possibly being TRBD1 (6 bases). This CDR3 spans 17 amino acids. The germline V and J ends were trimmed by 6 bases and 0 bases, with 15 bases remaining between them. The germline V gene encodes CDR1 SGHAT and CDR2 FQNNGV. The DNA for the CDR3 is TGTGCCAGCAGACAACCAGGGGTAGCCTCTGGGGCCAACGTCCTGACTTTC. It translates to CASRQPGVASGANVLTF.

The rearrangement uses TRBV11-3 and TRBJ2-3; the match to TRBD2 covers 11 bases. Losses at the gene ends were 3 bases for V and 0 bases for J; bases not matched to a gene: 2. Germline V gene sequence: CDR1 SGHNT, CDR2 YENEEA. This CDR3 is 16 amino acids long. The CDR3 loop is CASSFRLAGSTDTQYF. CDR3 nucleotide sequence: TGTGCCAGCAGCTTCCGACTAGCGGGAAGCACAGATACGCAGTATTTT.

The chain uses TRBV7-2 and TRBJ2-2, with 9 nucleotides matching TRBD2. CDR3 length equals 15 residues. Trimming cost V 6 bases and J 3 bases; bases outside gene matches: 5. Per germline, CDR1 SGHTA and CDR2 FQGNSA. The CDR3 loop is CASRRGGGDTGELFF. CDR3 nucleotides: TGTGCCAGCAGGCGGGGCGGGGGGGACACCGGGGAGCTGTTTTTT. The complete variable domain, with remaining parts taken from reference TRBV7-2 and TRBJ2-2, reads GAGVSQSPSNKVTEKGKDVELRCDPISGHTALYWYRQSLGQGLEFLIYFQGNSAPDKSGLPSDRFSAERTGGSVSTLTIQRTQQEDSAVYLCASRRGGGDTGELFFGEGSRLTVL.

This clone was seen a handful of times. The chain couples TRBV6-5 to TRBJ1-6; D uncertain. The V gene lost 6 bases and the J gene lost 4 bases, with 10 bases spanning the gap. The V gene's germline CDR1 is MNHEY and CDR2 SVGAGI. The CDR3 sequence is 14 residues long. The CDR3 reads CASRTVSYNSPLHF. CDR3 in DNA: TGTGCCAGCAGAACAGTGAGTTATAATTCACCCCTCCACTTT.

The chain employs TRBV6-6 and TRBJ2-2; D uncertain. With 1 base removed from V and 6 bases from J, the gap between germline ends came to 6 bases. The length of the CDR3 is 13 residues. Looked up from germline, CDR1 is MNHNY and CDR2 is SVGAGI (reference sequence). CDR3 DNA sequence: TGTGCCAGCAGTTACTTTAATTCCGGGGAGCTGTTTTTT. Amino acids: CASSYFNSGELFF.

This sequence joins TRBV19 and TRBJ1-1; TRBD1 matches at 7 bases. From germline, CDR1 is LNHDA and CDR2 SQIVND (reference sequence). V shed 4 bases and J 4 bases; nucleotides not matched to a gene: 9. This CDR3 spans 15 amino acids. In DNA form, the CDR3 reads TGTGCCAGTAGTACCCCAGGGGGTAGGGCCACTGAAGCTTTCTTT. Its protein product is CASSTPGGRATEAFF.

The chain joins TRBV2 to TRBJ1-2, with D uncertain. The V gene's germline CDR1 is SNHLY and CDR2 FYNNEI. The V gene lost 8 bases and the J gene lost 4 bases, with 14 bases spanning the gap. This CDR3 has 13 residues. CDR3 sequence: CASLLAIGYGYTF. CDR3 nucleotide sequence: TGTGCCAGCCTACTTGCTATCGGCTATGGCTACACCTTC.

J is TRBJ2-2 and V is TRBV14; D is uncertain. There are 15 residues in the CDR3. V was trimmed by 3 bases and J by 6 bases, leaving 14 bases between them. The germline gives CDR1 SGHDN, CDR2 FVKESK. In DNA, the CDR3 is TGTGCCAGCAGCCACATAACGATCCGCGCCGGGGAGCTGTTTTTT. Protein: CASSHITIRAGELFF.

The rearrangement uses TRBV7-2 and TRBJ2-2; 9 nucleotides line up with TRBD2. Germline CDR1 is SGHTA and CDR2 is FQGNSA. The V and J ends lost 5 bases and 0 bases, in that order; junction bases with no gene match: 7. CDR3 size: 17 residues. CDR3 loop: CASSLRRGGSNTGELFF. The CDR3 nucleotides are TGTGCCAGCAGCCTCCGGCGGGGGGGCTCGAACACCGGGGAGCTGTTTTTT.

The V gene is TRBV7-6, the J gene TRBJ2-2, with TRBD1 matching 7 bases. V shed 2 bases, J shed 8 bases, and the junction held 11 bases outside the gene matches. Germline V gene data show CDR1 as SGHVS and CDR2 as FNYEAQ. This CDR3 is 16 amino acids long. The CDR3 nucleotides are TGTGCCAGCAGCTTACTGGGCACAGGGGTGAAGGGGGAGCTGTTTTTT. Translating it yields CASSLLGTGVKGELFF.

V is TRBV19 and J is TRBJ2-7; 7 bases map to TRBD1. The CDR3 has 14 amino acids. CDR1 is LNHDA and CDR2 is SQIVND in the germline V gene (reference sequence). V shed 5 bases and J 4 bases; nucleotides not matched to a gene: 8. The CDR3 loop reads CASSAGTELYEQYF. The CDR3, as DNA: TGTGCCAGTAGTGCCGGGACAGAACTTTACGAGCAGTACTTC.

The chain employs TRBV25-1 and TRBJ2-5; 7 bases line up with TRBD1. This CDR3 is 17 amino acids long. Germline values: CDR1 MGHDK, CDR2 SYGVNS. V trimming: 4 bases; J trimming: 1 base; junction bases outside the gene matches: 12. CDR3 in DNA: TGTGCCAGCAGTGCCTCGACAGGGCGAACTTTCCAAGAGACCCAGTACTTC. As protein: CASSASTGRTFQETQYF.

The chain couples TRBV25-1 to TRBJ1-2; D perhaps matches TRBD1 (5 bases). Germline V gene sequence: CDR1 MGHDK, CDR2 SYGVNS. V lost 4 bases to trimming and J lost 8 bases, with 17 bases between them. The CDR3 extends over 14 amino acids. The CDR3, as DNA: TGTGCCAGCAGTGTTGCCCTCCAGGGAGGAGGCTACACCTTC. It codes for CASSVALQGGGYTF.

The chain combines TRBV6-5 with TRBJ2-5; TRBD1 agrees at 10 bases. The CDR3 totals 14 residues. The V gene's germline CDR1 is MNHEY and CDR2 SVGAGI. Germline trimming cut 7 bases from V and 5 bases from J; bases unmatched to any gene: 7. CDR3 loop: CASMGTGASETQYF. CDR3 bases: TGTGCCAGCATGGGGACAGGGGCTTCGGAGACCCAGTACTTC.